Below, one TCR beta chain is given with its context. The target antigen is unknown. Germline loops: CDR1 MDHEN, CDR2 SYDVKM. V lost 3 bases to trimming and J lost 3 bases, with 11 bases between them. This CDR3 is built from 14 residues. TCRdb's copy holds only in-frame clones and misses some; the assay was immunoSEQ multiplex PCR. Of fewer than 100,000 clones listed, 84% are singletons. The data are from a study of radiotherapy plus CTLA-4 blockade in lung cancer. The wider study: For around 18% of patients, objective responses occurred, and approximately 33% had disease control.

Findings and caveats of the study: Clones of tumor-derived TCRs expanded in blood after radiotherapy plus ipilimumab.

It was focal radiation plus CTLA-4 blockade with ipilimumab that patients with chemo-refractory metastatic non-small-cell lung cancer received. The sequenced sample was peripheral blood, obtained from a patient treated with radiotherapy plus ipilimumab. The chain couples TRBV28 to TRBJ1-2, with D tentatively TRBD1 (5 bases). This receptor was identified in a human donor with non-small cell lung cancer who had stable disease on radiotherapy plus ipilimumab. The CDR3 loop reads CASSFGQGDYGYTF. The CDR3 bases are TGTGCCAGCAGTTTTGGGCAGGGTGACTATGGCTACACCTTC.